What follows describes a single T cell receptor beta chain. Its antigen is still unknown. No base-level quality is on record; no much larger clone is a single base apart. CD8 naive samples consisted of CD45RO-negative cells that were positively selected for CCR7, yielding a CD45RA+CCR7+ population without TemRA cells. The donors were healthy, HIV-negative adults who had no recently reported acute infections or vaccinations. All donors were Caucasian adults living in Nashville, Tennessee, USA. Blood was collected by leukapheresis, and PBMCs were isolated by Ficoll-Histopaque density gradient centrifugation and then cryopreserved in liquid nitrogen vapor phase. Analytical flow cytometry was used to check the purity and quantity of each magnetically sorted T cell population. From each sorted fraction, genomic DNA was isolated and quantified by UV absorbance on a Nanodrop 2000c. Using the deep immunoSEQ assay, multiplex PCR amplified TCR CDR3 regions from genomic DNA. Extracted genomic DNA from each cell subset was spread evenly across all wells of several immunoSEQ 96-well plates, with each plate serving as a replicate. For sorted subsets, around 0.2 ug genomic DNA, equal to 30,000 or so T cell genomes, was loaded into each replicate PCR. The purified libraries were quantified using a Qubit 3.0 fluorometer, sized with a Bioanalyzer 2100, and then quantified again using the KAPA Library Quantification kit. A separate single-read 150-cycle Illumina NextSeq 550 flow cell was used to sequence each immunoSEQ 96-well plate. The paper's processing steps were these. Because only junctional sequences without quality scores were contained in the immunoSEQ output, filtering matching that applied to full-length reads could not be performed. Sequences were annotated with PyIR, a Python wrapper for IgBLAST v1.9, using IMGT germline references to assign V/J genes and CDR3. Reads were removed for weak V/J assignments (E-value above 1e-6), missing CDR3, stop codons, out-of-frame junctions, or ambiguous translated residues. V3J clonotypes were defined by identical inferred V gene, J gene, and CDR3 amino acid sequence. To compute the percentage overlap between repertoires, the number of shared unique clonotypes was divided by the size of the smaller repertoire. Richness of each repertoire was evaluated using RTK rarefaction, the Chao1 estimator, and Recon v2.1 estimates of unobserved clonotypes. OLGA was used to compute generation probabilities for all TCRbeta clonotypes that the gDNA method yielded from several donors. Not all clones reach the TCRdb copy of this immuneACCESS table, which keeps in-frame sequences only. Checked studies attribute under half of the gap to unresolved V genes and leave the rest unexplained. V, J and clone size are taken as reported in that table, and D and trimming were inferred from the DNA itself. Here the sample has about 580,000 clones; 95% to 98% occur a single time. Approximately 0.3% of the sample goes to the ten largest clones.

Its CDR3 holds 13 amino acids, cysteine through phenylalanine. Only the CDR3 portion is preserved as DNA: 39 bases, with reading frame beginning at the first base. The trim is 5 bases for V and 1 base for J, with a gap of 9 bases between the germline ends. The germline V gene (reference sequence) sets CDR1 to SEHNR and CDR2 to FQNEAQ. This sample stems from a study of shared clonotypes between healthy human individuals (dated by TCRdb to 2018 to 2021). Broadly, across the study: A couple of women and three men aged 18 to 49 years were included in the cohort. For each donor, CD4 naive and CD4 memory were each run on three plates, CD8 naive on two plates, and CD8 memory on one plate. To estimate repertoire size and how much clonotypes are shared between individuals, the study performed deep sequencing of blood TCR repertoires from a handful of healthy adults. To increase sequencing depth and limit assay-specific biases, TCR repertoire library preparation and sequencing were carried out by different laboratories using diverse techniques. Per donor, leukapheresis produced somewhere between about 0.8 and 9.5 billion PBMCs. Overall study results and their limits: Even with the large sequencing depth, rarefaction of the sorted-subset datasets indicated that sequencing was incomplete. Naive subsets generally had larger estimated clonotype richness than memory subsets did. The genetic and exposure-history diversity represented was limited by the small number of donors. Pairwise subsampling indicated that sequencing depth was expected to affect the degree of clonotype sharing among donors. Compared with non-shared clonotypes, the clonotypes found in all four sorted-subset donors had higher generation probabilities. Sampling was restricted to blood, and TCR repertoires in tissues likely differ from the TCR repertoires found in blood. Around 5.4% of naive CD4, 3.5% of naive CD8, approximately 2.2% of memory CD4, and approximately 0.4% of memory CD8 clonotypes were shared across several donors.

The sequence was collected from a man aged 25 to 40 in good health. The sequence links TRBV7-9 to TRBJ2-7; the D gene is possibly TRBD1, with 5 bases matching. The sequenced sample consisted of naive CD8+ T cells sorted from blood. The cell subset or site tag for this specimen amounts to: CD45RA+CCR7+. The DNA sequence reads TGTGCCAGCAGCCCGACAGAGTCCTACGAGCAGTACTTC. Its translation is CASSPTESYEQYF.